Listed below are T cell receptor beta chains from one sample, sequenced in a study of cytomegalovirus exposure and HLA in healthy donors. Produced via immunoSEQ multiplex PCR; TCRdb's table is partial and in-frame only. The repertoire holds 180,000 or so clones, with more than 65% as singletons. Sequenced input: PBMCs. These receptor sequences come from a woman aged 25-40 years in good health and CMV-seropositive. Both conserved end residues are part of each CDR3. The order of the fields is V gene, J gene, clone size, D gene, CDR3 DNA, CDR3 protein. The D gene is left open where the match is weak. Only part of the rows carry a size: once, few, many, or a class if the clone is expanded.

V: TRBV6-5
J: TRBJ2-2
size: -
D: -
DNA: TGTGCCAGCAGGAAAAAGCGGTCGAACACCGGGGAGCTGTTTTTT
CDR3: CASRKKRSNTGELFF

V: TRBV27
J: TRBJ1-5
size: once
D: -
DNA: TGTGCCAGCAGTTTGTTTGGGAGCAGCAATCAGCCCCAGCATTTT
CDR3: CASSLFGSSNQPQHF

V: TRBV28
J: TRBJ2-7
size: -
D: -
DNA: TGTGCCAGCAGTTTTGGGAGCTCCTACGAGCAGTACTTC
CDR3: CASSFGSSYEQYF

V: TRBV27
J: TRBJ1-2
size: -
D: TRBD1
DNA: TGTGCCAGCAGTTTCTACTCCGGGACAGGGGATGGCTACACCTTC
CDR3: CASSFYSGTGDGYTF

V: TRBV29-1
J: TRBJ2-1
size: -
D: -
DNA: TGCAGCGTTGGTTCTGTGAGTGAGCAGTTCTTC
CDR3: CSVGSVSEQFF

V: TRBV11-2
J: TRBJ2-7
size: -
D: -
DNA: TGTGCCAGCAGCCTCCGGACAGCCGAGCAGTACTTC
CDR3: CASSLRTAEQYF

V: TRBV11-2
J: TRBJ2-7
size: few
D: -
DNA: TGTGCCAGCAGCTTAGGTAGCTCCTACGAGCAGTACTTC
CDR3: CASSLGSSYEQYF

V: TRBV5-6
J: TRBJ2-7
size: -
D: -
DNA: TGTGCCAGCAGCCGCGGAAGGGGGAACTACGAGCAGTACTTC
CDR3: CASSRGRGNYEQYF

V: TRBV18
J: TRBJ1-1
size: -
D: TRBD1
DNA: TGTGCCAGCTCACCCCCAGTGAAACAGGGGACTGAAGCTTTCTTT
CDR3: CASSPPVKQGTEAFF

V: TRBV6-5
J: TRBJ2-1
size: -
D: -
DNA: TGTGCCAGCAGAGACTTATGGGAGCAGTTCTTC
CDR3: CASRDLWEQFF